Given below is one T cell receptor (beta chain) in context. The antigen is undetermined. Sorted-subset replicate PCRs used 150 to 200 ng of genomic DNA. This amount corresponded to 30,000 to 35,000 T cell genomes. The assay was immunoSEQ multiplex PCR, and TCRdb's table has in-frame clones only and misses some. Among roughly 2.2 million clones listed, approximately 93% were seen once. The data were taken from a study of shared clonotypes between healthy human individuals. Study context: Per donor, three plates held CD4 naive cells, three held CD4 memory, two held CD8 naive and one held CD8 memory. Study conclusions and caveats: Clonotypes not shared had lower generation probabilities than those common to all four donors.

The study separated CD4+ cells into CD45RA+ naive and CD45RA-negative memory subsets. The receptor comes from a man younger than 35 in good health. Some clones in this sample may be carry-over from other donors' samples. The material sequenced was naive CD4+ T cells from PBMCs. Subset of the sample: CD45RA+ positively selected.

This chain's CDR3 is CASSWSENNEQFF. CDR3 nucleotide sequence: TGTGCCAGCAGCTGGTCAGAAAACAATGAGCAGTTCTTC. J is TRBJ2-1 and V is TRBV7-7, with D unclear. This CDR3 is 13 amino acids long. The germline CDR1 and CDR2 sequences are SSHAT and FNYEAQ (reference sequence). Trimming removed 4 bases from V and 5 bases from J, with 9 bases in between.